This TCR beta chain was obtained from a study of shared clonotypes between healthy human individuals. Trimming took 4 bases from V and 1 from J; bases not matched to a gene: 9. The CDR3 contains 16 residues. Germline CDR1 and CDR2: SGHDN and FVKESK. This clone has more than one count but fewer than ten. The deep-level immunoSEQ assay was used. The method was immunoSEQ multiplex PCR; TCRdb's version includes in-frame clones alone and lacks a portion of them. The data show about 2.3 million clones, 80% to 95% seen once. The clonotype comes from a man younger than 35 in good health. Some clones in this sample may be carry-over from other donors' samples. The chain is built from TRBV14 and TRBJ1-1, with TRBD1 identical over 7 bases. Sequenced: naive CD4+ T cells from PBMCs. Sample subset: CD45RA+ positively selected. The CDR3 DNA sequence: TGTGCCAGCAGCCCCCGACAGGGAACGGCGAACACTGAAGCTTTCTTT. Its translation: CASSPRQGTANTEAFF.